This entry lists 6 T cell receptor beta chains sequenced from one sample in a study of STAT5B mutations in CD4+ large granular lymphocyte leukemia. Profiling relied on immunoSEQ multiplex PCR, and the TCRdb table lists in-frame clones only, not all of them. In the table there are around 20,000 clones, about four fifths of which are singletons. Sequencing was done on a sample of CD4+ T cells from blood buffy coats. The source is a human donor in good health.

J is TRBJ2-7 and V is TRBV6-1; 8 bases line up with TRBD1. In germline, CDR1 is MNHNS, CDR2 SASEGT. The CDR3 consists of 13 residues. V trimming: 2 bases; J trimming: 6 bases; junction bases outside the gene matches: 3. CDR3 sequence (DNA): TGTGCCAGCAGTGAAACGACAGGGGTCGAGCAGTACTTC. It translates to CASSETTGVEQYF.

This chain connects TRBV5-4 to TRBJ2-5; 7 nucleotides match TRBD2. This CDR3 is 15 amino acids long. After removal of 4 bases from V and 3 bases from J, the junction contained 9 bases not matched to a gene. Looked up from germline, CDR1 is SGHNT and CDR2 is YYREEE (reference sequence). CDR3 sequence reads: CASSGALGGKETQYF. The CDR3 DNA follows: TGTGCCAGCAGCGGAGCTTTGGGGGGGAAAGAGACCCAGTACTTC.

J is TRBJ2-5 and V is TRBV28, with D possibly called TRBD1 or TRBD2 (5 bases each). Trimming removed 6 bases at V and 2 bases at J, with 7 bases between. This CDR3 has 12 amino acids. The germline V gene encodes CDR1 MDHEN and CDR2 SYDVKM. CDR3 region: CASRGEQETQYF. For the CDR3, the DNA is TGTGCCAGCAGGGGGGAACAAGAGACCCAGTACTTC.

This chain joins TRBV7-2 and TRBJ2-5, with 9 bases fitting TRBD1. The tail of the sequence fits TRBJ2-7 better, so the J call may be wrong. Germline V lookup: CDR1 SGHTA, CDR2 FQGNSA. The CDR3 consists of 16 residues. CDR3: CASSSLRDRAVDEQYF. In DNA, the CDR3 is TGTGCCAGCAGCAGCCTCCGGGACAGGGCCGTCGACGAGCAGTACTTC.

The CDR3 region has the DNA TGCGCCAGCAGCTTGGACCCTCTGGTGGGGGTTTCGAACACCGGGGAGCTGTTTTTT. This gives the protein CASSLDPLVGVSNTGELFF. This chain joins TRBV5-1 and TRBJ2-2; D tentatively fits TRBD1 or TRBD2 (5 bases each). The germline CDR1 and CDR2 sequences are SGHRS and YFSETQ. Trimming removed 0 bases at V and 0 bases at J, with 18 bases between. The length of the CDR3 is 19 residues.

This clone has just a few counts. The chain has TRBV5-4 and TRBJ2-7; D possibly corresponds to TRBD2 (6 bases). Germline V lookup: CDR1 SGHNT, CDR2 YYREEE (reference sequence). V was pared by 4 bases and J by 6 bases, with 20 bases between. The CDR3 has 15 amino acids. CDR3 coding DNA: TGTGCCAGCAGCCTAGGTGGAGCGGGTAATCTCGAGCAGTACTTC. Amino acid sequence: CASSLGGAGNLEQYF.